This is a list of T cell receptor beta chains from one sample in a study of T cell repertoires in cytomegalovirus infection. These TCRs' antigens remain unknown. TCRdb processed the reads anew with MiXCR; each CDR3 protein has one entry. The table shows around 340,000 distinct CDR3 sequences, with about 27% occurring only once. The sequencing here drew on cultured PBMCs, taken from culture after CMV antigen stimulation. Receptor source: a human donor in good health (CMV status not recorded). Some clones in this sample may be carry-over from other donors' samples. Each CDR3 is given without its conserved first and last residue. Fields, in order: D gene, V gene, CDR3 protein. D genes are given only for firm matches.

>-|TRBV6-5
ASSYSTEFYGYT
>-|TRBV6-1
ASSELSSGANVLT
>-|TRBV20-1
SAMGGGANYGYT
>-|TRBV10-3
AISESGNSPLH
>TRBD2|TRBV11-2
ASSFLSGAPTDTQY
>TRBD1|TRBV7-9
ASSLQGQGAGGGNQPQH
>-|TRBV12-3/TRBV12-4
ASILGQLNTEAF
>-|TRBV19
ASSIGTLTYNEQF
>-|TRBV6-1
ASSAASWVIRINEQF
>-|TRBV4-2
ASSQDTRTNEQF
>TRBD2|TRBV5-1
ASSLPKDRALAGGNQETQY
>TRBD1|TRBV12-3/TRBV12-4
ASGGQDKPQH
>-|TRBV5-1
ASTKGRAEETQY
>-|TRBV7-9
ASSLVRWGARKWGANVLT
>-|TRBV7-2
ASSSTPRSGLF
>-|TRBV19
ASSMGSSSTDTQY
>-|TRBV7-8
ASSLKRTNSYEQY
>TRBD1|TRBV7-9
ASSLAGQNYGYT
>-|TRBV6-1
ASKETRPRYEQY
>-|TRBV7-8
ASSLIGKRGGGNSYNEQF
>TRBD1|TRBV6-6
ASSSDRGQETQY
>TRBD2|TRBV27
ASRPSRGLAAYEQY
>TRBD1|TRBV12-3/TRBV12-4
ASSLSDRGGNQPQH
>-|TRBV11-2
ASSFLVGRRRTDTQY
>TRBD1|TRBV6-1
ASSEGGTAYNQPQH
>-|TRBV7-6
ASSLVPDHEKLF
>TRBD2|TRBV2
ASSDWLAGGKTQY
>-|TRBV7-8
ASSWRGLGTDTGELF
>TRBD1|TRBV7-9
ASSLGGTVNTEAF
>-|TRBV11-2
ASSSNTGVAADTQY
>TRBD1|TRBV20-1
SASKLSFYRGHEQY
>-|TRBV7-3
ASSLNGGGTGELF
>-|TRBV3-1
ASSQLSEAILF
>-|TRBV4-2
ASSQATTNQPQH
>-|TRBV30
AWSKFGGATEAF
>-|TRBV6-2/TRBV6-3
ASSHREDYGYT
>-|TRBV7-2
ASSLASYSGANVLT
>-|TRBV7-2
ASSLTTGGNQPQH
>TRBD1|TRBV5-1
ASTTGQGASYEQY
>-|TRBV10-2
ASSESASVYTQY
>TRBD1|TRBV7-2
ASSRTGGSYGYT
>TRBD2|TRBV6-1
ASSFPGTSGGAAISYNEQF
>-|TRBV12-3/TRBV12-4
ASSFLGTEDEQF
>-|TRBV7-2
ASSPSLKDTQY
>TRBD1|TRBV7-7
ASSYQWTGGQPQH
>-|TRBV2
ASILQGATEAF
>TRBD1|TRBV18
ASSTLSGTVNEKLF
>-|TRBV7-4
ASSSTEAPGQLNTEAF
>TRBD2|TRBV5-4
ASSRTGLAPDTQY
>-|TRBV7-3
ASSFRDGNEQF
>-|TRBV7-2
ASSQAGGTDTQY
>TRBD1|TRBV27
ASSPLSTGGMGGNQPQH
>TRBD1|TRBV7-3
ASSPMGQGFGYT
>-|TRBV19
ASSIGGTVTEAF
>-|TRBV7-6
ASSLAQANEQY
>-|TRBV7-2
ASSLARGSTDTQY